This TCR beta chain emerged from a study of T-cell memory formation after mild COVID-19 (dated by TCRdb to the early 2020s). About the study as a whole: TCR sequence clusters from the two donors were largely donor specific. In two donors, T-cell clones that expanded and contracted after mild COVID-19 were tracked by sequencing TCRalpha and TCRbeta repertoires over time. The cohort comprised two young, previously healthy adult volunteers, one female and one male. The paper as a whole reports these results and caveats: Contracting CD4+ clones turned up mainly in the CM and EM memory subsets, whereas EMRA was where CD8+ clones were enriched. Only two mild cases were covered by the study, and larger cohorts that include severe cases with pre-infection samples were considered necessary. Whether the second-wave clones peaking on day 37 were SARS-CoV-2 specific was not confirmed. Some responding clones were detected in pre-infection memory, which suggested that pre-existing cross-reactive memory T cells had joined the SARS-CoV-2 response. Balanced CD4/CD8 phenotypes were observed for clones contracting from day 15 to 85, whereas a bias towards CD4+ was observed for a second wave of clones expanding from day 15 to 37.

Including cysteine and phenylalanine, the CDR3 has 16 amino acids. The read is trimmed to its CDR3 DNA, 48 bases read in frame from base 1. The germline V end is reduced by 6 bases and the J end by 1 base; junction bases left unmatched: 7. For CDR1 and CDR2, the germline V gene lists MNHEY and SVGAGI. This clonotype has more than one count but fewer than ten. Its antigen is currently not known. Qualities for individual bases were not recorded, and no much larger clone is one base off. Ficoll-Paque density gradient centrifugation was the method used to isolate PBMCs. The run used an Illumina NovaSeq 6000. cDNA libraries for TCRalpha and TCRbeta were prepared by 5'RACE using constant-segment primers, with sample barcodes and unique molecular identifiers added. Trizol reagent was used to extract RNA from every sample. Amplification of the libraries took two PCR steps, and the second step added a second sample barcode plus Illumina TruSeq adapters. Libraries were sequenced on an Illumina NovaSeq with 2 x 150 bp paired-end reads. As for the original processing: The reads were demultiplexed and collapsed into UMI-guided consensus sequences using migec v1.2.7. With mixcr v2.1.11, UMI consensuses were aligned to TRA and TRB V and J templates and assembled into clonotypes. A clonotype was counted as expanded or contracted only if both edgeR and NoisET called the change significant, with noise models trained on biological replicates. For edgeR calls, the thresholds were a false discovery rate-adjusted p below 0.01 and a log2 fold-change of 1. PCA with hierarchical clustering of max-normalized trajectories of the 1000 most abundant clonotypes was used as exploratory dynamics analysis. Each responding clone was given a CD4 or CD8 phenotype based on the CD4+ and CD8+ repertoires, which had been sequenced separately. TCRdb cleaned the public reads at Q25 with fastp, built clones with MiXCR and kept in-frame beta chains. One record per CDR3 amino acid sequence lists the most common genes and DNA. The V and J calls shown here were made by TCRdb, not taken from the authors' results. This sample lists about 560,000 distinct CDR3 sequences; approximately 21% were detected once. In total, the top ten clones hold approximately 8% of the sample.

The clonotype originates from an adult woman who had mild COVID-19 (a few samples of this study predate the infection). The sample titles of this study are shuffled in the database, so cell type and time point are left out; the donor was told from shared clones. The V and J genes are TRBV6-5 and TRBJ2-2; 8 bases in between match TRBD1. The specimen was PBMCs or a T cell subset sorted from them (not recorded which). Read as DNA, the sequence is TGTGCCAGCAGAACACCCGGGACAGGGAACACCGGGGAGCTGTTTTTT. This sequence encodes CASRTPGTGNTGELFF.